This T cell receptor beta chain is drawn from a study of CD8 T cells in ankylosing spondylitis. Broader study findings: Disease-associated clonotypes exhibited CD8+ identity and were relatively infrequent in peripheral blood. There were earlier reports of some motif variants in reactive arthritis synovial fluid and blood. Disease-linked clones were reportedly significantly enriched in matched ankylosing spondylitis synovial fluid.

In the case of this clonotype: Its antigen remains unknown.

Deletions cut 2 bases from V and 8 bases from J, with 4 bases between. CDR3 length: 12 residues. CDR1 WSHSY and CDR2 SAAADI come from the germline V gene. Researchers built TCR beta libraries using quantitative 5'-RACE with molecular barcodes. Using its own MiXCR run on the 5' RACE reads, TCRdb lists one record per CDR3 protein. The sample has about 240,000 distinct CDR3 sequences; 9.5% to 12% are singletons. This receptor was obtained from a male donor with ankylosing spondylitis or in good health (not recorded which). Sequencing was done on a sample of blood, either unsorted or a sorted T cell fraction (not recorded which). The chain carries TRBV10-2 and TRBJ1-6; D not certain. The CDR3 sequence: CASSERDSPLHF. DNA for the CDR3: TGCGCCAGCAGTGAGAGGGATTCACCCCTCCACTTT.